Listed below are T cell receptor beta chains from one sample, sequenced in a study of shared clonotypes between healthy human individuals. Assay used: immunoSEQ multiplex PCR; TCRdb lists only in-frame clones, some missing. The table has 2 million to 2.5 million clones, 85% to 95% seen once. Sample: naive CD4+ T cells sorted from blood. Receptors originate from a man in his late teens or twenties in good health. The CDR3 runs from the conserved cysteine through the conserved F or W. Each record gives: V gene, CDR3 protein.

V gene: TRBV25-1
CDR3 protein: CASRFTGKPEAFF

V gene: TRBV7-9
CDR3 protein: CASSPGLVADIQYF

V gene: TRBV5-3
CDR3 protein: CARSWPHRGYEQYF

V gene: TRBV5-1
CDR3 protein: CASSLVGGSSYNEQFF

V gene: TRBV7-2
CDR3 protein: CASSSYSGGNQETQYF

V gene: TRBV10-2
CDR3 protein: CATVGSYNEQFF

V gene: TRBV28
CDR3 protein: CASREEVNTEAFF

V gene: TRBV6-5
CDR3 protein: CASWKNEGEGNEQFF

V gene: TRBV6-1
CDR3 protein: CASNWGTLSYEQYF

V gene: TRBV28
CDR3 protein: CASREQASNTGELFF

V gene: TRBV18
CDR3 protein: CASSPQPGQGNTEAFF

V gene: TRBV2
CDR3 protein: CASRGLAGGPGDEQFF

V gene: TRBV6-6
CDR3 protein: CAGRERSTDTQYF

V gene: TRBV30
CDR3 protein: CAWSVYGGALVNTQYF

V gene: TRBV5-6
CDR3 protein: CASSGTASGANVLTF

V gene: TRBV30
CDR3 protein: CAWSLPRDRGNQPQHF

V gene: TRBV4-3
CDR3 protein: CASSQRDGKAYNEQFF

V gene: TRBV6-1
CDR3 protein: CASTGRIDTGELFF

V gene: TRBV7-2
CDR3 protein: CASSLAFSGRAVVQYF

V gene: TRBV5-1
CDR3 protein: CASSSAGGTPYGYTF

V gene: TRBV5-1
CDR3 protein: CASSAGQGSYEQYF

V gene: TRBV28
CDR3 protein: CASRSTPPEQYF

V gene: TRBV21-1
CDR3 protein: CASSKVPSSGRAAGANVLTF

V gene: TRBV6-6
CDR3 protein: CASTGTGMRRTEAFF

V gene: TRBV6-5
CDR3 protein: CASSRSDQGNYGYTF

V gene: TRBV7-7
CDR3 protein: CASSLDASPEGELFF

V gene: TRBV11-3
CDR3 protein: CASSKVAGSYNEQFF

V gene: TRBV5-4
CDR3 protein: CASSLPGPDTQYF

V gene: TRBV11-2
CDR3 protein: CASSLDRPYSGNTIYF

V gene: TRBV19
CDR3 protein: CASSPHAGQGYNSPLHF

V gene: TRBV30
CDR3 protein: CAWSVLPGEQYF

V gene: TRBV27
CDR3 protein: CASRFLTSSYEQYF

V gene: TRBV30
CDR3 protein: CACAPQGRGEAFF

V gene: TRBV30
CDR3 protein: CAWTGSGGNSPLHF

V gene: TRBV28
CDR3 protein: CASSLPLNTEAFF

V gene: TRBV30
CDR3 protein: CAWSVSGLGVSEQFF

V gene: TRBV2
CDR3 protein: CASSPGQQGEKLFF

V gene: TRBV9
CDR3 protein: CASSSSGQGNTIYF

V gene: TRBV7-6
CDR3 protein: CASSLAGELHTEAFF

V gene: TRBV6-1
CDR3 protein: CASSGLRTDTQYF

V gene: TRBV5-1
CDR3 protein: CASSGRTGSLLLGAQETQYF

V gene: TRBV5-3
CDR3 protein: CARSLVREFSYNEQFF